Presented here are 15 T cell receptor beta chains from one specimen sequenced in a study of T cells after yellow fever vaccination. TCRdb ran MiXCR on the 5' RACE reads and lists one entry per CDR3 protein. The sample includes 510,000 or so distinct CDR3 sequences, less than 20% of them seen just once. Sequencing used PBMCs, obtained 15 days after the yellow fever booster vaccination. The receptors were gathered from a man in his thirties or forties who received the YFV17D yellow fever vaccine.

This clonotype occurred a few times. The chain uses TRBV20-1 and TRBJ2-1; 12 bases are shared with TRBD2. The germline gives CDR1 DFQATT, CDR2 SNEGSKA (reference sequence). This CDR3 is 14 amino acids long. V lost 7 bases and J lost 3; bases outside the gene matches: 4. CDR3 DNA sequence: TGCAGTGTTCGACTAGCGGGAGTCTACAATGAGCAGTTCTTC. Protein: CSVRLAGVYNEQFF.

This clonotype was detected a few times. V and J are TRBV29-1 and TRBJ2-1, with TRBD2 matching over 7 bases. With 4 bases clipped from V and 0 bases from J, the junction kept 3 bases outside the gene matches. Germline values: CDR1 SQVTM, CDR2 ANQGSEA. CDR3 length: 14 amino acids. The CDR3 is CSVGRGGSYNEQFF. In DNA, the CDR3 is TGCAGCGTTGGGCGCGGGGGCTCCTACAATGAGCAGTTCTTC.

The genes are TRBV11-2 and TRBJ2-5; D gene uncertain. Trimming shortened V by 5 bases and J by 3 bases, and 25 bases separated the two germline ends. The CDR3 is 18 residues long. Germline CDR1 and CDR2: SGHAT and FQNNGV. The CDR3 loop reads CASSLGQPGPAKKETQYF. In DNA, the CDR3 is TGTGCCAGCAGCCTGGGCCAGCCGGGCCCAGCTAAAAAAGAGACCCAGTACTTC. Full variable domain (outside the CDR3, taken from reference TRBV11-2 and TRBJ2-5): EAGVAQSPRYKIIEKRQSVAFWCNPISGHATLYWYQQILGQGPKLLIQFQNNGVVDDSQLPKDRFSAERLKGVDSTLKIQPAKLEDSAVYLCASSLGQPGPAKKETQYFGPGTRLLVL.

The J gene is TRBJ2-5, the V gene TRBV7-9; 14 bases are shared with TRBD2. The CDR3 is 16 amino acids. Trimming at V came to 7 bases and at J to 0 bases, leaving 4 bases not matched to a gene. The germline V gene encodes CDR1 SEHNR and CDR2 FQNEAQ (reference sequence). The CDR3 nucleotides read TGTGCCAGCACCGGACTAGCGGGAGGAAACCAAGAGACCCAGTACTTC. This translates into CASTGLAGGNQETQYF. The variable domain in full, with the rest retrieved from reference TRBV7-9 and TRBJ2-5, is DTGVSQNPRHKITKRGQNVTFRCDPISEHNRLYWYRQTLGQGPEFLTYFQNEAQLEKSRLLSDRFSAERPKGSFSTLEIQRTEQGDSAMYLCASTGLAGGNQETQYFGPGTRLLVL.

The gene calls are TRBV6-5 and TRBJ2-2; no firm D call. Germline CDR1 is MNHEY and CDR2 is SVGAGI. V was cut by 2 bases and J by 4 bases, with 5 bases left in between. This CDR3 contains 13 residues. The CDR3 DNA reads as TGTGCCAGCAGTTACGGGGTCACCGGGGAGCTGTTTTTT. It is translated as CASSYGVTGELFF.

The V gene is TRBV5-1, the J gene TRBJ2-1; D gene ambiguous. The V gene lost 4 bases and the J gene lost 4 bases, with 18 bases spanning the gap. Germline V gene data show CDR1 as SGHRS and CDR2 as YFSETQ. The CDR3 consists of 16 residues. CDR3 nucleotides: TGCGCCAGCAGCGAGACCGGTTCAGAAGGGTACAATGAGCAGTTCTTC. The encoded protein is CASSETGSEGYNEQFF.

The table lists this clonotype with a few counts. This chain joins TRBV7-2 and TRBJ2-2; D gene uncertain. The germline CDR1 and CDR2 sequences are SGHTA and FQGNSA. V lost 4 bases to trimming and J lost 6 bases, with 9 bases between them. CDR3 length: 13 amino acids. The CDR3 here is CASSSTPPGELFF. The CDR3 bases are TGTGCCAGCAGCTCGACCCCTCCCGGGGAGCTGTTTTTT.

This sequence joins TRBV11-2 and TRBJ2-6, with 7 nucleotides matching TRBD1. This CDR3 comprises 19 residues. Germline V gene lookup returns CDR1 SGHAT and CDR2 FQNNGV. With 5 bases clipped from V and 1 base from J, the junction kept 14 bases outside the gene matches. The CDR3 DNA reads TGTGCCAGCAGCCCTAAGAGGGGGCAGGAGTGGTCTGGGGCCAACGTCCTGACTTTC. This gives the protein CASSPKRGQEWSGANVLTF. Supplemented by reference TRBV11-2 and TRBJ2-6, the full variable domain reads EAGVAQSPRYKIIEKRQSVAFWCNPISGHATLYWYQQILGQGPKLLIQFQNNGVVDDSQLPKDRFSAERLKGVDSTLKIQPAKLEDSAVYLCASSPKRGQEWSGANVLTFGAGSRLTVL.

This clonotype has just a few counts. V and J are TRBV11-2 and TRBJ1-4; 7 bases match TRBD1. J gave up 5 bases and V 2 bases, and 5 bases lay outside the gene matches. This CDR3 is 15 amino acids long. Germline V CDR1 and CDR2: SGHAT, FQNNGV. CDR3 loop: CASSLRTGTNEKLFF. CDR3 sequence (DNA): TGTGCCAGCAGCTTAAGGACAGGAACAAATGAAAAACTGTTTTTT.

This chain links TRBV9 with TRBJ2-2, with 9 bases fitting TRBD1. Germline V gives CDR1 SGDLS, CDR2 YYNGEE. V dropped 4 bases and J dropped 5; count of bases not matched to a gene: 6. There are 15 residues in the CDR3. This CDR3 is CASSNTGTGTGELFF. CDR3 nucleotides: TGTGCCAGCAGCAATACCGGGACAGGGACCGGGGAGCTGTTTTTT.

This chain uses TRBV23-1 with TRBJ2-1; the match to TRBD2 covers 8 bases. TRBV23-1 is placed among ORFs of uncertain function. The CDR3 extends over 15 amino acids. V shed 2 bases and J 8 bases; nucleotides not matched to a gene: 8. The CDR3 DNA reads TGCGCCAGCAGTCAAAGGGCGGGAGGTGTAGATGAGCAGTTCTTC. Protein product: CASSQRAGGVDEQFF.

This clonotype turned up a few times. The chain employs TRBV7-6 and TRBJ1-4; D uncertain. Germline CDR1 and CDR2: SGHVS and FNYEAQ. CDR3 length equals 14 residues. V was clipped by 3 bases and J by 5 bases, with 10 bases between them. CDR3 protein: CASSFGSPNEKLFF. Written as DNA, the CDR3 is TGTGCCAGCAGCTTTGGATCTCCGAATGAAAAACTGTTTTTT.

The chain links TRBV20-1 to TRBJ2-3, with a tentative D call TRBD1 (5 bases). V dropped 6 bases and J dropped 1 base, with 17 bases sitting between them. The CDR3 is made up of 15 amino acids. Per the germline V gene, CDR1 is DFQATT and CDR2 is SNEGSKA (reference sequence). The CDR3 sequence: CSANKDKPGTDTQYF. In DNA, the CDR3 is TGCAGTGCGAATAAGGACAAACCCGGCACAGATACGCAGTATTTT.

The sample holds a few counts of this clonotype. The V gene is TRBV7-2, the J gene TRBJ2-4; the D is unclear. CDR3 length: 15 amino acids. The V end lost 3 bases, the J end lost 4 bases, and 13 bases lay between the germline ends. Germline CDR1 is SGHTA and CDR2 is FQGNSA. The CDR3 DNA reads TGTGCCAGCAGCTTTCTCGGACCAACGAAAAACATTCAGTACTTC. Translating it yields CASSFLGPTKNIQYF. Full variable domain (rest looked up from reference TRBV7-2 and TRBJ2-4): GAGVSQSPSNKVTEKGKDVELRCDPISGHTALYWYRQSLGQGLEFLIYFQGNSAPDKSGLPSDRFSAERTGGSVSTLTIQRTQQEDSAVYLCASSFLGPTKNIQYFGAGTRLSVL.

This clonotype has just a few counts. The chain employs TRBV27 and TRBJ2-7, with D possibly TRBD1 on 6 matching bases. The CDR3 totals 15 residues. Germline values: CDR1 MNHEY, CDR2 SMNVEV (reference sequence). V was trimmed by 5 bases and J by 3 bases, leaving 17 bases between them. The DNA of the CDR3 is TGTGCCAGCAGTGCCGGGACACCACTTCTCTACGAGCAGTACTTC. Encoded protein: CASSAGTPLLYEQYF.